The sequence of this TCR beta chain was determined in a study of T cell responses to AZD1222 COVID-19 vaccine. TCRdb's copy holds only in-frame clones and misses some; the assay was immunoSEQ multiplex PCR. The sample holds some 89,000 clones, approximately 89% seen once. Worth noting for this clone: As yet, its antigen is unknown.

Study results and limitations: White British people made up most donors, females outnumbered males, and clonal diversity was possibly underestimated.

The source of this sequence is an adult in good health. The sample was peripheral blood, taken on day 0 of AZD1222 vaccination.

CDR3 in amino acids: CASSLGSAVSNQPQHF. The CDR3 bases are TGTGCCAGCAGCTTGGGGTCTGCGGTTAGCAATCAGCCCCAGCATTTT. This chain connects TRBV7-2 to TRBJ1-5, with no clear D. V gave up 3 bases and J gave up 0 bases, with 12 bases separating them. The CDR3 contains 16 residues. The germline V gene has CDR1 SGHTA and CDR2 FQGNSA.